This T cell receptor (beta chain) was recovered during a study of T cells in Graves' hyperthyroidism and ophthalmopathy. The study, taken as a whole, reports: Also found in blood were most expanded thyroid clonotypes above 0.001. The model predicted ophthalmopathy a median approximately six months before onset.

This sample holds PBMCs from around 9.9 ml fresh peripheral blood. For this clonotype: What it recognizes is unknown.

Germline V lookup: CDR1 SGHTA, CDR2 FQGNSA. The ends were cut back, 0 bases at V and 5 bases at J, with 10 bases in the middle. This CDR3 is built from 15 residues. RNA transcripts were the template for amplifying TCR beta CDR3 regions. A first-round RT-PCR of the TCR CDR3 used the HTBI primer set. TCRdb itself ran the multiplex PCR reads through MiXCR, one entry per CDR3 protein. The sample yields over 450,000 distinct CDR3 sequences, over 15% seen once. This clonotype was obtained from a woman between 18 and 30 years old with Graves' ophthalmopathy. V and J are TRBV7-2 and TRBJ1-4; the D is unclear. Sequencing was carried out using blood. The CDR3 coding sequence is TGTGCCAGCAGCTTAGCTCAGGCCCTAAATGAAAAACTGTTTTTT. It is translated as CASSLAQALNEKLFF.